A selection of T cell receptor beta chains follows, all from one sample in a study of metastatic and nonmetastatic thyroid tumors. TCRdb reanalyzed the PCR reads with MiXCR. The sample includes 34,000 or so clones, 20% of them seen just once. What was sequenced was blood. The receptors originated from a female donor with papillary thyroid cancer or a benign thyroid nodule (not recorded which). Some clones in this sample may be carry-over from other donors' samples. Both conserved end residues are part of each CDR3. The D gene is left open where the match is weak. A row's size may be missing; if present it is once, few, many or a size class.

v_call	j_call	d_call	clone_size	cdr3_aa	cdr3_nt
TRBV6-5	TRBJ2-1	.	many	CASSYSPNNNEQFF	TGTGCCAGCAGTTACTCGCCTAACAACAATGAGCAGTTCTTC
TRBV28	TRBJ1-2	.	many	CASSSPTSGGRDYGYTF	TGTGCCAGCAGTTCCCCAACCTCGGGGGGGAGGGACTATGGCTACACCTTC
TRBV19	TRBJ2-4	.	many	CASSIVSLAKNIQYF	TGTGCCAGTAGTATTGTGTCTTTAGCCAAAAACATTCAGTACTTC
TRBV5-6	TRBJ1-2	.	medium-sized	CASSGWAPLTNYGYTF	TGTGCCAGCAGCGGATGGGCCCCCCTAACTAACTATGGCTACACCTTC
TRBV18	TRBJ2-7	TRBD2	many	CASSPPLGRTSGATYEQYF	TGTGCCAGCTCACCACCGTTGGGCCGGACTAGCGGGGCAACCTACGAGCAGTACTTC
TRBV6-1	TRBJ1-4	TRBD1	many	CASHRGGWGEKLFF	TGTGCCAGCCACCGAGGGGGCTGGGGAGAAAAACTGTTTTTT
TRBV6-1	TRBJ2-6	.	.	CASRGGEFGANVLTF	TGTGCCAGCAGGGGGGGAGAATTTGGGGCCAACGTCCTGACTTTC
TRBV19	TRBJ2-3	TRBD2	many	CASTVAGVTDTQYF	TGTGCCAGTACGGTAGCGGGAGTCACAGATACGCAGTATTTT
TRBV30	TRBJ1-1	.	.	CAWTGDTEAFF	TGTGCCTGGACAGGGGACACTGAAGCTTTCTTT
TRBV27	TRBJ2-2	TRBD2	many	CASSSRLAGGYGELFF	TGTGCCAGCAGTTCCCGACTAGCGGGAGGCTACGGGGAGCTGTTTTTT
TRBV28	TRBJ2-3	.	many	CASSLGHRTDTQYF	TGTGCCAGCAGTTTAGGCCACCGCACAGATACGCAGTATTTT
TRBV20-1	TRBJ2-7	.	many	CSARGDTSEQYF	TGCAGTGCTAGAGGTGACACCTCAGAGCAGTACTTC
TRBV20-1	TRBJ2-4	TRBD2	once	CSARGGLAEIAKNIQYF	TGCAGTGCTAGAGGAGGACTAGCGGAGATAGCCAAAAACATTCAGTACTTC
TRBV28	TRBJ1-3	.	many	CASSSPSPDTIYF	TGTGCCAGCAGTTCTCCCTCCCCCGACACCATATATTTT
TRBV6-1	TRBJ1-6	TRBD1	medium-sized	CASSPRQGDYNSPLHF	TGTGCCAGCAGCCCCAGACAGGGCGATTATAATTCACCCCTCCACTTT
TRBV11-2	TRBJ2-1	.	many	CASSTIAAGYNEQFF	TGTGCCAGCAGCACCATAGCAGCAGGGTACAATGAGCAGTTCTTC
TRBV6-1	TRBJ2-7	TRBD1	many	CASSLGTGGREQYF	TGTGCCAGCAGTCTGGGGACAGGGGGCCGCGAGCAGTACTTC
TRBV6-1	TRBJ2-5	.	many	CASSQDSVQTQYF	TGTGCCAGCAGTCAGGACAGTGTTCAGACCCAGTACTTC
TRBV7-3	TRBJ1-1	.	many	CASSLRSTEAFF	TGTGCCAGCAGCTTAAGGTCCACTGAAGCTTTCTTT
TRBV20-1	TRBJ2-7	TRBD2	many	CSAGGLAGWQYF	TGCAGTGCTGGGGGGCTAGCGGGGTGGCAGTACTTC
TRBV6-1	TRBJ2-5	.	few	CASSGDWSEGTQYF	TGTGCCAGCAGTGGGGACTGGAGTGAAGGGACCCAGTACTTC
TRBV4-3	TRBJ2-1	.	.	CASSQVLDNEQFF	TGCGCCAGCAGCCAAGTTCTGGACAATGAGCAGTTCTTC
TRBV5-1	TRBJ2-1	.	many	CASSFVPGGNEQFF	TGCGCCAGCAGTTTCGTTCCCGGGGGCAATGAGCAGTTCTTC
TRBV28	TRBJ1-2	TRBD1	many	CASRSDRDGYTF	TGTGCCAGCAGATCGGACAGGGATGGCTACACCTTC
TRBV6-5	TRBJ2-7	.	many	CASSYTTQGDEQYF	TGTGCCAGCAGTTACACCACCCAGGGCGACGAGCAGTACTTC
TRBV19	TRBJ2-1	.	many	CASSPIHTGSNEQFF	TGTGCCAGTAGCCCTATACACACAGGGAGCAATGAGCAGTTCTTC
TRBV5-1	TRBJ1-3	TRBD1	many	CASSFQGATGNTIYF	TGCGCCAGCAGCTTCCAGGGGGCAACTGGAAACACCATATATTTT
TRBV30	TRBJ1-5	TRBD1	.	CAWSVSRDSRYSNQPQHF	TGTGCCTGGAGTGTATCCCGGGACAGCCGGTATAGCAATCAGCCCCAGCATTTT
TRBV6-1	TRBJ1-1	.	few	CASRMDPGPREAFF	TGTGCCAGCAGAATGGACCCAGGACCCCGTGAAGCTTTCTTT